Below are 14 T cell receptor beta chains sequenced from a single sample in a study of blood T cells in healthy people across ages. A second PCR of about 6 to 12 cycles used a sample-barcoded 5' primer and a J-beta primer mix. TCRdb independently ran MiXCR on the 5' RACE reads; one entry per CDR3 protein. The sample records 600,000 or so distinct CDR3 sequences, roughly 48% being singletons. The sequenced sample was blood. The origin of the receptors is a man older than 75 in good health.

The chain combines TRBV20-1 with TRBJ1-2, with D perhaps TRBD1 (6 bases). The CDR3 has 16 residues. The V end lost 0 bases, the J end lost 0 bases, and 14 bases lay between the germline ends. Germline V CDR1 and CDR2: DFQATT, SNEGSKA (reference sequence). For the CDR3, the DNA is TGCAGTGCTAGAGATCGGTTGGGGGGCACTAACTATGGCTACACCTTC. Its translation: CSARDRLGGTNYGYTF.

The chain employs TRBV12-3 or TRBV12-4 and TRBJ2-5; TRBD2 agrees at 7 bases. V lost 7 bases and J lost 4; bases outside the gene matches: 12. The CDR3 length is 15 residues. CDR3 bases: TGTGCCAGCACGTTACTAGCGAACCTTGGAGAGACCCAGTACTTC. Protein sequence: CASTLLANLGETQYF.

This clonotype was seen a handful of times. The chain links TRBV6-5 to TRBJ2-1; 7 bases line up with TRBD2. Trimming at V came to 7 bases and at J to 7 bases, leaving 13 bases not matched to a gene. From germline, CDR1 is MNHEY and CDR2 SVGAGI. The CDR3 is 15 residues long. The CDR3 loop is CASKARGRVSNEQFF. For the CDR3, the DNA is TGTGCCAGCAAAGCCCGGGGGAGGGTCTCAAATGAGCAGTTCTTC.

This rearrangement joins TRBV6-2 or TRBV6-3 to TRBJ2-7; 9 positions match TRBD1. With V trimmed by 6 bases and J by 3 bases, 6 bases remained unmatched. The CDR3 is made up of 14 amino acids. Germline assignment: CDR1 MNHEY and CDR2 SVGEGT. The CDR3 nucleotides read TGTGCCAGCAGCACAGGGGGCGGTTTCTACGAGCAGTACTTC. Protein sequence: CASSTGGGFYEQYF.

The chain is built from TRBV15 and TRBJ2-3; TRBD1 matches at 9 bases. V lost 5 bases, J lost 3 bases, and 9 bases stayed unmatched. Germline CDR1 LNHNV, CDR2 YYDKDF (reference sequence). The CDR3 has 16 amino acids. The CDR3 nucleotides read TGTGCCACCAGCGTCAAACAGGGGGCCCAAACAGATACGCAGTATTTT. Amino acid sequence: CATSVKQGAQTDTQYF.

The chain employs TRBV7-9 and TRBJ2-1, with a weak D call TRBD2 (6 bases). This CDR3 has 12 residues. The V end was cut by 5 bases, the J end by 14 bases, with 16 bases between. Looked up from germline, CDR1 is SEHNR and CDR2 is FQNEAQ (reference sequence). CDR3 sequence reads: CASSGGTKKKFF. The CDR3 DNA reads as TGTGCCAGCAGCGGAGGGACGAAAAAAAAGTTCTTC.

V gene TRBV6-2 or TRBV6-3 combines with J gene TRBJ1-5, with D unclear. CDR1 and CDR2 from the germline V gene are MNHEY and SVGEGT. The CDR3 has 12 amino acids. V shed 8 bases and J shed 2 bases, with 7 bases lying between them. CDR3 loop: CASHEGNQPQHF. The CDR3 DNA reads as TGTGCCAGCCACGAAGGCAATCAGCCCCAGCATTTT.

The chain uses TRBV7-2 and TRBJ1-6, with 8 bases identical to TRBD1. V lost 2 bases, J lost 9 bases, and 6 bases stayed unmatched. CDR1 and CDR2 from the germline V gene are SGHTA and FQGNSA. There are 15 residues in the CDR3. The CDR3, as DNA: TGTGCCAGCAGCTTACAGGGGGCTTCAGGTTCACCCCTCCACTTT. Amino acid sequence: CASSLQGASGSPLHF.

The chain carries TRBV6-5 and TRBJ2-1; D is unresolved. Looked up from germline, CDR1 is MNHEY and CDR2 is SVGAGI. This CDR3 comprises 15 residues. The CDR3 bases are TGTGTCATCCCCAGAGGCCGGGCCTCTCTTAAGGGGCAGTTCTTC. This translates into CVIPRGRASLKGQFF.

This rearrangement joins TRBV5-4 to TRBJ1-2; D unclear. With 6 bases removed from V and 1 base from J, the gap between germline ends came to 13 bases. This CDR3 has 14 amino acids. Germline lookup yields CDR1 SGHNT and CDR2 YYREEE (reference sequence). In DNA form, the CDR3 reads TGTGCCAGCACCCCGAGGCGGGGTAACTATGGCTACACCTTC. It encodes CASTPRRGNYGYTF.

This chain connects TRBV5-1 to TRBJ2-7; 10 bases are shared with TRBD1. V lost 3 bases and J lost 7; bases outside the gene matches: 7. The germline CDR1 and CDR2 sequences are SGHRS and YFSETQ. The CDR3 covers 14 residues. Here the CDR3 reads CASSSTGGLREQYF. In DNA, the CDR3 is TGCGCCAGCAGCTCGACAGGGGGCTTACGGGAGCAGTACTTC.

V is TRBV20-1 and J is TRBJ2-7; D might be TRBD2 (6 bases). The CDR3 is 16 amino acids. V lost 1 base, J lost 3 bases, and 19 bases lay in between. In germline, CDR1 is DFQATT, CDR2 SNEGSKA (reference sequence). CDR3 DNA: TGCAGTGCTAGAGGGGGACTGGGTATCGGGGACTACGAGCAGTACTTC. Translating gives CSARGGLGIGDYEQYF.

This rearrangement joins TRBV20-1 to TRBJ1-1, with no clear D. The V end lost 6 bases, the J end lost 1 base, and 12 bases lay between the germline ends. The germline V gene has CDR1 DFQATT and CDR2 SNEGSKA (reference sequence). There are 13 residues in the CDR3. CDR3 in amino acids: CSAKHGTNTEAFF. The CDR3 DNA sequence: TGCAGTGCCAAACATGGAACGAACACTGAAGCTTTCTTT.

The CDR3 DNA is TGTGCCAGCAGACCCAGAACACTGAACACTGAAGCTTTCTTT. It translates to CASRPRTLNTEAFF. V gene TRBV2 combines with J gene TRBJ1-1; D gene ambiguous. The germline V gene has CDR1 SNHLY and CDR2 FYNNEI. This CDR3 contains 14 residues. Trimming pared 6 bases from V and 0 bases from J, leaving 11 bases between.